Following are 32 T cell receptor beta chains from one sample sequenced in a study of neurological immune-mediated disorders. TCRdb re-analysed the 5' RACE reads in MiXCR, keeping a single row per CDR3 protein. In the table there are 55,000 to 70,000 distinct CDR3 sequences, about 10% of which are singletons. Sequenced material: PBMCs. The receptors stem from a man aged 60 to 69 in good health.

V gene TRBV6-6 combines with J gene TRBJ1-3, with no clear D. Deletions cut 0 bases from V and 4 bases from J, with 13 bases between. The CDR3 is made up of 16 amino acids. Germline assignment: CDR1 MNHNY and CDR2 SVGAGI (reference sequence). The DNA for the CDR3 is TGTGCCAGCAGTTACTCGGGCAGGATGGGAGGAAACACCATATATTTT. This codes for CASSYSGRMGGNTIYF.

A few counts support this clonotype. The chain is built from TRBV20-1 and TRBJ1-3, with 8 bases matching TRBD1. CDR3 size: 13 residues. V lost 5 bases and J lost 4; bases outside the gene matches: 4. The germline V gene has CDR1 DFQATT and CDR2 SNEGSKA (reference sequence). CDR3 in DNA: TGCAGTGCTCCAGGGGGCGCGGGAAACACCATATATTTT. Encoded protein: CSAPGGAGNTIYF.

This clonotype was found many times. V is TRBV6-5 and J is TRBJ1-3; D is unresolved. The ends were cut back, 0 bases at V and 3 bases at J, with 9 bases in the middle. CDR1 MNHEY and CDR2 SVGAGI come from the germline V gene. CDR3 length equals 15 residues. In nucleotides, the CDR3 is TGTGCCAGCAGTTACTCATACGGTCGTGGAAACACCATATATTTT. Its protein is CASSYSYGRGNTIYF.

This clonotype occurred many times. The chain's CDR3 is CASSQQGAGEAFF. CDR3 sequence (DNA): TGTGCCAGCAGCCAACAGGGAGCGGGTGAAGCTTTCTTT. The chain is built from TRBV3-1 and TRBJ1-1, with D perhaps matching TRBD1 (5 bases). This CDR3 region has 13 residues. In germline, CDR1 is LGHDT, CDR2 YNNKEL (reference sequence). V was pared by 2 bases and J by 7 bases, with 11 bases between. The full variable domain, its missing parts supplied by reference TRBV3-1 and TRBJ1-1, is DTAVSQTPKYLVTQMGNDKSIKCEQNLGHDTMYWYKQDSKKFLKIMFSYNNKELIINETVPNRFSPKSPDKAHLNLHINSLELGDSAVYFCASSQQGAGEAFFGQGTRLTVV.

This clonotype was found many times. The chain uses TRBV6-6 and TRBJ2-3, with 9 bases matching TRBD1. The V and J ends lost 5 bases and 5 bases, in that order; junction bases with no gene match: 5. In germline, CDR1 is MNHNY, CDR2 SVGAGI (reference sequence). CDR3 length: 14 residues. The CDR3 loop is CASSPGQGQDTQYF. The CDR3 nucleotides are TGTGCCAGCAGTCCGGGACAGGGACAAGATACGCAGTATTTT.

As concerns this clonotype: At one end, the junction sequence differs from germline, possibly due to a read error. The chain links TRBV7-8 to TRBJ2-7; D may be TRBD1 (5 bases). The CDR3 totals 15 residues. In germline, CDR1 is SGHVS, CDR2 FQNEAQ. CDR3 in amino acids: CSSSPRVQDSYEQYF. The CDR3 coding sequence is TGTTCCAGCAGCCCCAGGGTGCAGGATTCCTACGAGCAGTACTTC. Full variable domain (remainder filled in from reference TRBV7-8 and TRBJ2-7): GAGVSQSPRYKVAKRGQDVALRCDPISGHVSLFWYQQALGQGPEFLTYFQNEAQLDKSGLPSDRFFAERPEGSVSTLKIQRTQQEDSAVYLCSSSPRVQDSYEQYFGPGTRLTVT.

This clonotype was counted many times. V and J are TRBV7-2 and TRBJ1-5; D remains ambiguous. Trimming removed 2 bases from V and 7 bases from J, with 9 bases in between. CDR1 is SGHTA, CDR2 FQGNSA, per germline. The CDR3 runs to 13 residues. CDR3 nucleotide sequence: TGTGCCAGCAGCTTATACCCGTCCCAGCCCCAGCATTTT. Its protein product is CASSLYPSQPQHF.

This clonotype was seen many times. V and J are TRBV20-1 and TRBJ2-5; 7 bases map to TRBD2. Germline trimming cut 2 bases from V and 3 bases from J; bases unmatched to any gene: 9. CDR3 size: 15 residues. Germline-derived CDR1 and CDR2 are DFQATT and SNEGSKA (reference sequence). The DNA of the CDR3 is TGCAGTGCTAGAAAGGGGCTAGCGGCGAAAGAGACCCAGTACTTC. It translates to CSARKGLAAKETQYF.

The chain links TRBV5-4 to TRBJ1-1, with a weak D call TRBD1 (5 bases). In germline, CDR1 is SGHNT, CDR2 YYREEE (reference sequence). The CDR3 sequence is 14 residues long. Trimming pared 2 bases from V and 5 bases from J, leaving 13 bases between. The CDR3 bases are TGTGCCAGCAGCTTTAGAGGGGCCGGAACTGAAGCTTTCTTT. Its translation: CASSFRGAGTEAFF.

This clonotype was detected many times. The rearrangement links TRBV7-2 to TRBJ1-2; D not resolved. Deletions cut 3 bases from V and 10 bases from J, with 15 bases between. The germline gives CDR1 SGHTA, CDR2 FQGNSA. The CDR3 is 13 residues long. The CDR3 spells CASSFPTKSIYTF. CDR3 nucleotide sequence: TGTGCCAGCAGCTTCCCGACAAAATCCATCTACACCTTC. The entire variable domain, with the rest obtained from reference TRBV7-2 and TRBJ1-2, is as follows: GAGVSQSPSNKVTEKGKDVELRCDPISGHTALYWYRQSLGQGLEFLIYFQGNSAPDKSGLPSDRFSAERTGGSVSTLTIQRTQQEDSAVYLCASSFPTKSIYTFGSGTRLTVV.

This clonotype was seen many times. The chain recombines TRBV5-1 with TRBJ1-2; D gene ambiguous. In germline, CDR1 is SGHRS, CDR2 YFSETQ. V dropped 0 bases and J dropped 6 bases, with 9 bases sitting between them. The CDR3 is 13 residues long. CDR3: CASSLVTRDGYTF. The DNA for the CDR3 is TGCGCCAGCAGCTTGGTCACGCGGGATGGCTACACCTTC.

This clonotype was recorded at least ten times. This chain connects TRBV6-2 or TRBV6-3 to TRBJ2-1; 7 bases fit TRBD1. The CDR3 length is 15 residues. With V trimmed by 5 bases and J by 3 bases, 7 bases remained unmatched. Germline V gene sequence: CDR1 MNHEY, CDR2 SVGEGT. CDR3 sequence: CASSTGQAVYNEQFF. Here the CDR3 DNA reads TGTGCCAGCAGTACTGGACAGGCGGTCTACAATGAGCAGTTCTTC.

At least ten counts were recorded for this clonotype. The chain employs TRBV20-1 and TRBJ2-1; D ambiguous. Germline assignment: CDR1 DFQATT and CDR2 SNEGSKA (reference sequence). There are 15 residues in the CDR3. V lost 0 bases, J lost 0 bases, and 9 bases lay in between. Written as DNA, the CDR3 is TGCAGTGCTAGAGATCCAAGCCGCTCCTACAATGAGCAGTTCTTC. Its translation is CSARDPSRSYNEQFF.

This clonotype has only a few counts. The rearrangement uses TRBV6-5 and TRBJ2-2, with TRBD1 identical over 8 bases. This CDR3 is built from 15 residues. CDR1 is MNHEY and CDR2 is SVGAGI in the germline V gene. The ends lost 4 bases at V and 7 bases at J; junction bases unmatched: 8. For the CDR3, the DNA is TGTGCCAGCAGTTTGGCAGGGGGCAGAGTCGGGGAGCTGTTTTTT. Translating it yields CASSLAGGRVGELFF.

This clonotype was observed at least ten times. The chain joins TRBV7-9 to TRBJ2-1; unclear D gene. Germline CDR1 and CDR2: SEHNR and FQNEAQ (reference sequence). The CDR3 is 15 amino acids. V was clipped by 2 bases and J by 5 bases, with 13 bases between them. The CDR3: CASSLQAAAHNEQFF. The CDR3, as DNA: TGTGCCAGCAGCTTACAAGCAGCAGCACACAATGAGCAGTTCTTC.

This clonotype was detected ten times or more. This chain uses TRBV6-5 with TRBJ2-5, with 11 bases lining up with TRBD2. The ends lost 8 bases at V and 4 bases at J; junction bases unmatched: 6. This CDR3 spans 14 amino acids. CDR1 is MNHEY, CDR2 SVGAGI, per germline. The CDR3 loop is CASCSGGAGETQYF. Here the CDR3 DNA reads TGTGCCAGCTGTAGCGGGGGGGCTGGAGAGACCCAGTACTTC.

This clonotype has ten or more counts. J is TRBJ2-7 and V is TRBV20-1; TRBD1 matches 11 bases. This CDR3 comprises 14 residues. The germline V gene has CDR1 DFQATT and CDR2 SNEGSKA (reference sequence). V gave up 5 bases and J gave up 5 bases; unmatched junction bases: 8. CDR3 protein: CSAAADRGLNEQYF. Here the CDR3 DNA reads TGCAGTGCTGCCGCGGACAGGGGGCTGAACGAGCAGTACTTC.

The sample holds many counts of this clonotype. V is TRBV27 and J is TRBJ1-1; no clear D. V lost 4 bases and J lost 3, with 12 bases in between. The V gene's germline CDR1 is MNHEY and CDR2 SMNVEV (reference sequence). The CDR3 runs to 14 residues. As DNA, the CDR3 is TGTGCCAGCAGTTGGCGGAGCGGGGACACTGAAGCTTTCTTT. This sequence encodes CASSWRSGDTEAFF.

This clonotype was picked up many times. The chain links TRBV7-2 to TRBJ1-1, with a weak D call TRBD1 (5 bases). V shed 0 bases and J shed 1 base, with 9 bases lying between them. The CDR3 is 15 amino acids. Looked up from germline, CDR1 is SGHTA and CDR2 is FQGNSA. The CDR3 sequence: CASSLARGRNTEAFF. The CDR3 DNA is TGTGCCAGCAGCTTAGCGCGGGGGAGGAACACTGAAGCTTTCTTT. Based on the CDR3 plus reference TRBV7-2 and TRBJ1-1, the full variable domain is GAGVSQSPSNKVTEKGKDVELRCDPISGHTALYWYRQSLGQGLEFLIYFQGNSAPDKSGLPSDRFSAERTGGSVSTLTIQRTQQEDSAVYLCASSLARGRNTEAFFGQGTRLTVV.

Ten or more counts support this clonotype. V is TRBV28 and J is TRBJ1-6; tentative D call: TRBD1 (5 bases). With 2 bases removed from V and 10 bases from J, the gap between germline ends came to 15 bases. The CDR3 runs to 15 residues. Germline CDR1 reads MDHEN; CDR2 reads SYDVKM. CDR3 amino acids: CASSLGARRSSPLHF. The CDR3 bases are TGTGCCAGCAGTTTAGGGGCCAGACGTAGCTCACCCCTCCACTTT.

This clonotype was detected many times. The chain links TRBV7-2 to TRBJ1-5, with a weak D call TRBD1 (6 bases). V was clipped by 1 base and J by 2 bases, with 15 bases between them. Germline CDR1 reads SGHTA; CDR2 reads FQGNSA. CDR3 length equals 17 residues. This chain's CDR3 is CASSLGGALRGNQPQHF. CDR3 bases: TGTGCCAGCAGCTTAGGGGGGGCGTTAAGAGGCAATCAGCCCCAGCATTTT. Looking up the rest from reference TRBV7-2 and TRBJ1-5 gives the full variable domain: GAGVSQSPSNKVTEKGKDVELRCDPISGHTALYWYRQSLGQGLEFLIYFQGNSAPDKSGLPSDRFSAERTGGSVSTLTIQRTQQEDSAVYLCASSLGGALRGNQPQHFGDGTRLSIL.

Many counts were recorded for this clonotype. CDR3 loop: CASSLAGGGSPLHF. The CDR3 nucleotides are TGTGCCAGCAGTTTAGCAGGGGGAGGTTCACCCCTCCACTTT. The J gene is TRBJ1-6, the V gene TRBV12-3 or TRBV12-4, with a possible D match to TRBD1 (6 bases). Trimming removed 0 bases at V and 9 bases at J, with 9 bases between. CDR3 size: 14 residues.

To note about this clonotype: Being one base from a much bigger clone, this may be a read error. The genes are TRBV28 and TRBJ2-3; D not resolved. The CDR3 runs 12 residues. Germline values: CDR1 MDHEN, CDR2 SYDVKM. Trimming took 8 bases from V and 9 from J, leaving 15 bases between them. The CDR3 reads CASRLVAGTQYF. The CDR3 nucleotides read TGTGCCAGCCGCCTGGTAGCCGGAACGCAGTATTTT.

The sample holds many counts of this clonotype. This chain links TRBV20-1 with TRBJ1-6; no reliable D call. Germline loops: CDR1 DFQATT, CDR2 SNEGSKA (reference sequence). V lost 2 bases, J lost 10 bases, and 15 bases lay in between. There are 14 residues in the CDR3. The CDR3 sequence: CSARREGLGSPLHF. The CDR3 DNA follows: TGCAGTGCTAGACGGGAGGGTTTGGGCTCACCCCTCCACTTT.

The chain combines TRBV10-3 with TRBJ2-1; D may be TRBD1 (6 bases). Trimming cost V 2 bases and J 14 bases, with 19 bases left between them. CDR1 and CDR2 from the germline V gene are ENHRY and SYGVKD. The CDR3 is made up of 14 amino acids. Here the CDR3 DNA reads TGTGCCATCAGTGAGACAGGGATGGACTTGAAGGAGTTCTTC. This encodes CAISETGMDLKEFF.

This clonotype was recorded many times. The gene calls are TRBV5-1 and TRBJ2-1; 7 bases map to TRBD1. This CDR3 is 15 amino acids long. Germline CDR1 reads SGHRS; CDR2 reads YFSETQ. V dropped 6 bases and J dropped 4; count of bases not matched to a gene: 10. This chain's CDR3 is CASTRRDSPYNEQFF. CDR3 nucleotides: TGCGCCAGCACTCGCCGGGACAGTCCTTACAATGAGCAGTTCTTC.

This clonotype was seen many times. The chain joins TRBV20-1 to TRBJ1-5; no clear D gene. Germline CDR1 reads DFQATT; CDR2 reads SNEGSKA (reference sequence). V dropped 0 bases and J dropped 1 base, with 10 bases sitting between them. This CDR3 is 15 amino acids long. The CDR3 loop reads CSARDPTKSNQPQHF. The CDR3, as DNA: TGCAGTGCTAGAGACCCAACAAAAAGCAATCAGCCCCAGCATTTT.

This clonotype was recorded many times. The V gene is TRBV5-1, the J gene TRBJ2-5; D is unclear. Between the trimmed V and J ends, which lost 1 base and 2 bases, there was a span of 12 bases. This CDR3 is 15 amino acids long. The germline V gene encodes CDR1 SGHRS and CDR2 YFSETQ. CDR3 residues: CASSLTDSLQETQYF. The CDR3 DNA follows: TGCGCCAGCAGCTTGACAGATTCCCTACAAGAGACCCAGTACTTC. Full variable domain (outside the CDR3, taken from reference TRBV5-1 and TRBJ2-5): KAGVTQTPRYLIKTRGQQVTLSCSPISGHRSVSWYQQTPGQGLQFLFEYFSETQRNKGNFPGRFSGRQFSNSRSEMNVSTLELGDSALYLCASSLTDSLQETQYFGPGTRLLVL.

This clonotype was recorded many times. This sequence joins TRBV15 and TRBJ2-5; 11 bases are shared with TRBD2. CDR1 and CDR2 from the germline V gene are LNHNV and YYDKDF (reference sequence). The J segment lost 1 base and the V segment lost 0 bases, leaving 4 bases of the junction unmatched. The CDR3 has 17 residues. The DNA for the CDR3 is TGTGCCACCAGCAGAGAGGGGGGACTAGCGGTCCAAGAGACCCAGTACTTC. As protein: CATSREGGLAVQETQYF.

This clonotype was detected ten times or more. This chain uses TRBV20-1 with TRBJ1-2, with D possibly TRBD1 on 5 matching bases. V gave up 4 bases and J gave up 11 bases, with 20 bases separating them. Germline loops: CDR1 DFQATT, CDR2 SNEGSKA (reference sequence). This CDR3 has 13 amino acids. The DNA of the CDR3 is TGCAGTGCTAAAAGACAGACCCCCAGTGGGTACACCTTC. Its translation is CSAKRQTPSGYTF.

This clonotype appeared many times. The chain recombines TRBV29-1 with TRBJ1-3; D not resolved. Trimming pared 6 bases from V and 0 bases from J, leaving 9 bases between. Germline V CDR1 and CDR2: SQVTM, ANQGSEA. The CDR3 is made up of 13 amino acids. The CDR3 sequence is CSVQSLSGNTIYF. In DNA, the CDR3 is TGCAGCGTACAGAGCCTCTCTGGAAACACCATATATTTT.

This clonotype is a singleton in its sample. A much more abundant neighbour one base away suggests this may be a read error. The chain links TRBV12-5 to TRBJ2-7; unclear D gene. This CDR3 region has 11 residues. Germline lookup yields CDR1 LGHNT and CDR2 FRNRAP. CDR3 coding DNA: TGTGCTAGTGGTTTGGGGTACGAGCGGTACTTC. Translated, it gives CASGLGYERYF.